This TCR beta chain was found in a study of blood T cells in healthy people across ages. Broader study findings: The unknown donor CMV status may have confounded expanded clonotype changes.

On this clonotype itself: What it binds is unknown.

A sample-barcoded 5' primer and a J-beta primer mix were used in a second PCR of roughly 7 to 11 cycles. MiXCR, run by TCRdb on the 5' RACE reads, gives a single entry per CDR3 protein. The sample lists about 970,000 distinct CDR3 sequences; around 54% were seen once. This CDR3 has 15 amino acids. Germline assignment: CDR1 WSHSY and CDR2 SAAADI. V lost 3 bases and J lost 0, with 9 bases in between. The chain employs TRBV10-2 and TRBJ2-1; D call uncertain. The sequence was obtained from a woman aged 60-75 years in good health. The sample consisted of blood. The CDR3 here is CASSDRSSSYNEQFF. The CDR3 DNA sequence: TGCGCCAGCAGTGACAGATCCAGCTCCTACAATGAGCAGTTCTTC.